A selection of T cell receptor beta chains follows, all from one sample in a study of blood T cell repertoires in COVID-19. Repertoires were generated with immunoSEQ multiplex PCR, while TCRdb's copy carries only in-frame clones and drops some. The sample holds about 88,000 clones, roughly 87% seen once. The source material was peripheral blood. These receptor sequences come from a male donor with acute or convalescent COVID-19. The CDR3 runs from the conserved cysteine through the conserved F or W. D genes are given only for firm matches. Clone size is stated in some rows and not others, as once, few, many or a class when expanded.

TRBJ1-4 - - TRBV3-1/TRBV3-2 CASSHREGGDREKLFF TGTGCCAGCAGCCATCGGGAGGGTGGGGACCGTGAAAAACTGTTTTTT
TRBJ2-7 - few TRBV6-5 CASTSPGSSYEQYF TGTGCCAGCACATCGCCCGGGTCCTCCTACGAGCAGTACTTC
TRBJ1-1 TRBD1 - TRBV25-1 CASRGQGANTEAFF TGTGCCAGCAGAGGACAGGGGGCGAACACTGAAGCTTTCTTT
TRBJ2-5 TRBD2 - TRBV7-2 CASSLGGAGGRETQYF TGTGCCAGCAGCTTGGGCGGAGCGGGGGGGAGGGAGACCCAGTACTTC
TRBJ2-7 TRBD1 - TRBV30 CAWRLGQPGRDEQYF TGTGCCTGGAGATTGGGACAGCCGGGAAGGGACGAGCAGTACTTC
TRBJ2-7 TRBD1 - TRBV5-6 CASSPGTGFDHEQYF TGTGCCAGCAGCCCCGGGACAGGGTTCGACCACGAGCAGTACTTC
TRBJ2-5 TRBD1 - TRBV5-1 CASSGGQGGETQYF TGCGCCAGCAGCGGCGGACAGGGGGGAGAGACCCAGTACTTC
TRBJ2-5 TRBD2 - TRBV2 CASSTTAGVQETQYF TGTGCCAGCAGTACAACCGCGGGGGTACAAGAGACCCAGTACTTC
TRBJ2-2 - - TRBV5-1 CASSDSGAGELFF TGCGCCAGCAGTGATTCAGGGGCCGGGGAGCTGTTTTTT
TRBJ1-5 - - TRBV2 CASSEGGHPSQPQHF TGTGCCAGCAGTGAGGGGGGGCATCCTTCTCAGCCCCAGCATTTT
TRBJ1-1 TRBD1 - TRBV6-5 CASSPTGQNTEAFF TGTGCCAGCAGTCCGACAGGGCAGAACACTGAAGCTTTCTTT
TRBJ2-1 - - TRBV3-1/TRBV3-2 CASSQARHTHEQFF TGTGCCAGCAGCCAAGCGCGGCACACACATGAGCAGTTCTTC
TRBJ2-7 - few TRBV7-2 CASSWRDGYEQYF TGTGCCAGCAGCTGGCGGGACGGCTACGAGCAGTACTTC
TRBJ2-7 TRBD1 few TRBV7-6 CASSQSGTGNEQYF TGTGCCAGCAGCCAATCCGGGACAGGGAACGAGCAGTACTTC
TRBJ2-4 TRBD1 few TRBV9 CASSVDGGQGEIAKNIQYF TGTGCCAGCAGCGTAGATGGGGGACAGGGCGAGATAGCCAAAAACATTCAGTACTTC
TRBJ1-6 TRBD1 - TRBV4-1 CASSQDQGALNSPLHF TGCGCCAGCAGCCAAGATCAGGGGGCGCTTAATTCACCCCTCCACTTT
TRBJ2-3 - - TRBV7-9 CASSLGHQEVGTDTQYF TGTGCCAGCAGCTTAGGGCATCAAGAGGTTGGCACAGATACGCAGTATTTT
TRBJ2-7 TRBD1 - TRBV6-6 CASSIQGSHEQYF TGTGCCAGCAGTATACAGGGGAGCCACGAGCAGTACTTC
TRBJ2-5 - - TRBV7-2 CASSGRVSKETQYF TGTGCCAGCAGCGGCAGGGTTTCAAAGGAGACCCAGTACTTC
TRBJ1-2 - - TRBV20-1 CSANQGEGYTF TGCAGTGCTAACCAGGGCGAGGGCTACACCTTC
TRBJ1-3 - - TRBV6-1 CASSDDSGGGNTIYF TGTGCCAGCAGTGATGACTCCGGGGGGGGAAACACCATATATTTT
TRBJ1-5 - - TRBV15 CATSSIQAIMPQHF TGTGCCACCAGCAGTATACAGGCCATCATGCCCCAGCATTTT
TRBJ2-1 - - TRBV6-1 CASSEALGSPYNEQFF TGTGCCAGCAGTGAAGCGCTTGGCTCACCCTACAATGAGCAGTTCTTC
TRBJ1-3 TRBD1 - TRBV6-6 CASSSRQGENTIYF TGTGCCAGCAGTTCCCGACAGGGGGAAAACACCATATATTTT
TRBJ2-3 - - TRBV6-5 CASSYSFPSDTQYF TGTGCCAGCAGTTACTCTTTCCCCTCAGATACGCAGTATTTT
TRBJ1-6 - - TRBV21-1 CASSDRDTSSYNSPLHF TGTGCCAGCAGCGACCGGGACACGAGCTCCTATAATTCACCCCTCCACTTT
TRBJ1-3 TRBD1 once TRBV10-1 CASKTGQASRSGNTIYF TGCGCCAGCAAAACTGGACAGGCCTCCAGATCTGGAAACACCATATATTTT
TRBJ2-2 TRBD2 - TRBV7-6 CASSLPGGSTGELFF TGTGCCAGCAGCCTACCGGGGGGGAGCACCGGGGAGCTGTTTTTT
TRBJ1-4 - - TRBV2 CASSGPGGREKLFF TGTGCCAGCAGTGGCCCGGGGGGTAGGGAAAAACTGTTTTTT
TRBJ1-5 - few TRBV30 CAWRLNGLFNQPQHF TGTGCCTGGAGACTTAACGGGTTATTCAATCAGCCCCAGCATTTT
TRBJ1-2 TRBD1 few TRBV2 CASRTGTGTPGYTF TGTGCCAGCAGGACCGGGACAGGGACCCCTGGCTACACCTTC
TRBJ2-1 - - TRBV6-6 CASSYSPGTGNEQFF TGTGCCAGCAGTTACTCCCCGGGAACTGGCAATGAGCAGTTCTTC
TRBJ2-3 - once TRBV6-4 CASSATPGVDTQYF TGTGCCAGCAGTGCCACTCCCGGGGTTGATACGCAGTATTTT
TRBJ1-1 - - TRBV15 CATIQGGSGNTEAFF TGTGCCACCATTCAAGGCGGGAGTGGGAACACTGAAGCTTTCTTT
TRBJ1-4 - - TRBV28 CASRLDTSTNEKLFF TGTGCCAGCAGACTGGACACCTCAACTAATGAAAAACTGTTTTTT
TRBJ2-3 TRBD1 - TRBV30 CAWGGQEASTDTQYF TGTGCCTGGGGGGGACAGGAGGCTAGCACAGATACGCAGTATTTT
TRBJ1-2 - - TRBV6-5 CASSPVSPGGYTF TGTGCCAGCAGCCCCGTTAGTCCGGGGGGCTACACCTTC
TRBJ2-5 - once TRBV5-1 CASSLDSNQETQYF TGCGCCAGCAGCTTGGACTCGAACCAAGAGACCCAGTACTTC
TRBJ2-2 - - TRBV14 CASSQGRGPNTGELFF TGTGCCAGCAGCCAAGGCAGGGGCCCGAACACCGGGGAGCTGTTTTTT
TRBJ1-1 - - TRBV19 CASSILEVSEAFF TGTGCCAGTAGTATTTTGGAGGTCTCTGAAGCTTTCTTT
TRBJ2-5 TRBD1 - TRBV5-1 CASSHGQGREETQYF TGCGCCAGCAGCCACGGACAGGGACGAGAAGAGACCCAGTACTTC
TRBJ2-1 - - TRBV6-5 CATKGAMGNEQFF TGTGCCACCAAAGGGGCTATGGGCAATGAGCAGTTCTTC
TRBJ1-1 - few TRBV10-1 CASSEGAPRGTEAFF TGCGCCAGCAGTGAGGGGGCGCCTAGGGGGACTGAAGCTTTCTTT
TRBJ2-5 - - TRBV5-1 CASSLGGWETQYF TGCGCCAGCAGCTTGGGGGGCTGGGAGACCCAGTACTTC
TRBJ2-5 - - TRBV7-9 CASIAETQYF TGTGCCAGCATAGCAGAGACCCAGTACTTC
TRBJ1-5 TRBD1 - TRBV6-5 CASFPDRDGNQPQHF TGTGCCAGCTTCCCGGACAGGGACGGCAATCAGCCCCAGCATTTT
TRBJ2-1 TRBD2 - TRBV5-4 CASSPPRGGNSYNEQFF TGTGCCAGCAGCCCTCCCCGGGGGGGAAACTCCTACAATGAGCAGTTCTTC
TRBJ1-6 - - TRBV5-4 CASGRGSSYNSPLHF TGTGCCAGCGGGCGAGGGAGCTCCTATAATTCACCCCTCCACTTT
TRBJ2-1 - - TRBV5-6 CASSLIQGRLNEQFF TGTGCCAGCAGCTTGATCCAGGGTCGGCTCAATGAGCAGTTCTTC
TRBJ2-3 TRBD2 - TRBV10-3 CAISAGLAVTDTQYF TGTGCCATCAGTGCGGGACTAGCGGTCACAGATACGCAGTATTTT
TRBJ2-1 - once TRBV2 CASSIAHNEQFF TGTGCCAGCAGTATAGCGCACAATGAGCAGTTCTTC
TRBJ1-4 TRBD1 - TRBV28 CASSATGPNEKLFF TGTGCCAGCAGTGCGACAGGGCCTAATGAAAAACTGTTTTTT
TRBJ2-2 - - TRBV27 CASRLTGVTGELFF TGTGCCAGCAGATTAACGGGTGTTACCGGGGAGCTGTTTTTT
TRBJ2-1 - - TRBV12-3/TRBV12-4 CASTTGDEQFF TGTGCCAGTACCACAGGAGATGAGCAGTTCTTC
TRBJ2-3 - - TRBV19 CASSLALTDTQYF TGTGCCAGTAGCCTAGCCCTCACAGATACGCAGTATTTT
TRBJ2-4 - once TRBV11-2 CASSPDSRGYQNIQYF TGTGCCAGCAGCCCAGATTCTAGGGGATACCAAAACATTCAGTACTTC
TRBJ1-2 TRBD1 once TRBV12-3/TRBV12-4 CASRHQGVDGYTF TGTGCCAGCAGGCATCAGGGGGTGGATGGCTACACCTTC
TRBJ1-2 - - TRBV4-2 CASSQDRGNYGYTF TGTGCCAGCAGCCAAGATAGGGGGAACTATGGCTACACCTTC
TRBJ2-7 - - TRBV9 CASSVGGGPAYEQYF TGTGCCAGCAGCGTAGGGGGGGGGCCCGCCTACGAGCAGTACTTC
TRBJ1-6 - - TRBV6-4 CASSDTGSSYNSPLHF TGTGCCAGCAGTGACACGGGAAGCTCCTATAATTCACCCCTCCACTTT